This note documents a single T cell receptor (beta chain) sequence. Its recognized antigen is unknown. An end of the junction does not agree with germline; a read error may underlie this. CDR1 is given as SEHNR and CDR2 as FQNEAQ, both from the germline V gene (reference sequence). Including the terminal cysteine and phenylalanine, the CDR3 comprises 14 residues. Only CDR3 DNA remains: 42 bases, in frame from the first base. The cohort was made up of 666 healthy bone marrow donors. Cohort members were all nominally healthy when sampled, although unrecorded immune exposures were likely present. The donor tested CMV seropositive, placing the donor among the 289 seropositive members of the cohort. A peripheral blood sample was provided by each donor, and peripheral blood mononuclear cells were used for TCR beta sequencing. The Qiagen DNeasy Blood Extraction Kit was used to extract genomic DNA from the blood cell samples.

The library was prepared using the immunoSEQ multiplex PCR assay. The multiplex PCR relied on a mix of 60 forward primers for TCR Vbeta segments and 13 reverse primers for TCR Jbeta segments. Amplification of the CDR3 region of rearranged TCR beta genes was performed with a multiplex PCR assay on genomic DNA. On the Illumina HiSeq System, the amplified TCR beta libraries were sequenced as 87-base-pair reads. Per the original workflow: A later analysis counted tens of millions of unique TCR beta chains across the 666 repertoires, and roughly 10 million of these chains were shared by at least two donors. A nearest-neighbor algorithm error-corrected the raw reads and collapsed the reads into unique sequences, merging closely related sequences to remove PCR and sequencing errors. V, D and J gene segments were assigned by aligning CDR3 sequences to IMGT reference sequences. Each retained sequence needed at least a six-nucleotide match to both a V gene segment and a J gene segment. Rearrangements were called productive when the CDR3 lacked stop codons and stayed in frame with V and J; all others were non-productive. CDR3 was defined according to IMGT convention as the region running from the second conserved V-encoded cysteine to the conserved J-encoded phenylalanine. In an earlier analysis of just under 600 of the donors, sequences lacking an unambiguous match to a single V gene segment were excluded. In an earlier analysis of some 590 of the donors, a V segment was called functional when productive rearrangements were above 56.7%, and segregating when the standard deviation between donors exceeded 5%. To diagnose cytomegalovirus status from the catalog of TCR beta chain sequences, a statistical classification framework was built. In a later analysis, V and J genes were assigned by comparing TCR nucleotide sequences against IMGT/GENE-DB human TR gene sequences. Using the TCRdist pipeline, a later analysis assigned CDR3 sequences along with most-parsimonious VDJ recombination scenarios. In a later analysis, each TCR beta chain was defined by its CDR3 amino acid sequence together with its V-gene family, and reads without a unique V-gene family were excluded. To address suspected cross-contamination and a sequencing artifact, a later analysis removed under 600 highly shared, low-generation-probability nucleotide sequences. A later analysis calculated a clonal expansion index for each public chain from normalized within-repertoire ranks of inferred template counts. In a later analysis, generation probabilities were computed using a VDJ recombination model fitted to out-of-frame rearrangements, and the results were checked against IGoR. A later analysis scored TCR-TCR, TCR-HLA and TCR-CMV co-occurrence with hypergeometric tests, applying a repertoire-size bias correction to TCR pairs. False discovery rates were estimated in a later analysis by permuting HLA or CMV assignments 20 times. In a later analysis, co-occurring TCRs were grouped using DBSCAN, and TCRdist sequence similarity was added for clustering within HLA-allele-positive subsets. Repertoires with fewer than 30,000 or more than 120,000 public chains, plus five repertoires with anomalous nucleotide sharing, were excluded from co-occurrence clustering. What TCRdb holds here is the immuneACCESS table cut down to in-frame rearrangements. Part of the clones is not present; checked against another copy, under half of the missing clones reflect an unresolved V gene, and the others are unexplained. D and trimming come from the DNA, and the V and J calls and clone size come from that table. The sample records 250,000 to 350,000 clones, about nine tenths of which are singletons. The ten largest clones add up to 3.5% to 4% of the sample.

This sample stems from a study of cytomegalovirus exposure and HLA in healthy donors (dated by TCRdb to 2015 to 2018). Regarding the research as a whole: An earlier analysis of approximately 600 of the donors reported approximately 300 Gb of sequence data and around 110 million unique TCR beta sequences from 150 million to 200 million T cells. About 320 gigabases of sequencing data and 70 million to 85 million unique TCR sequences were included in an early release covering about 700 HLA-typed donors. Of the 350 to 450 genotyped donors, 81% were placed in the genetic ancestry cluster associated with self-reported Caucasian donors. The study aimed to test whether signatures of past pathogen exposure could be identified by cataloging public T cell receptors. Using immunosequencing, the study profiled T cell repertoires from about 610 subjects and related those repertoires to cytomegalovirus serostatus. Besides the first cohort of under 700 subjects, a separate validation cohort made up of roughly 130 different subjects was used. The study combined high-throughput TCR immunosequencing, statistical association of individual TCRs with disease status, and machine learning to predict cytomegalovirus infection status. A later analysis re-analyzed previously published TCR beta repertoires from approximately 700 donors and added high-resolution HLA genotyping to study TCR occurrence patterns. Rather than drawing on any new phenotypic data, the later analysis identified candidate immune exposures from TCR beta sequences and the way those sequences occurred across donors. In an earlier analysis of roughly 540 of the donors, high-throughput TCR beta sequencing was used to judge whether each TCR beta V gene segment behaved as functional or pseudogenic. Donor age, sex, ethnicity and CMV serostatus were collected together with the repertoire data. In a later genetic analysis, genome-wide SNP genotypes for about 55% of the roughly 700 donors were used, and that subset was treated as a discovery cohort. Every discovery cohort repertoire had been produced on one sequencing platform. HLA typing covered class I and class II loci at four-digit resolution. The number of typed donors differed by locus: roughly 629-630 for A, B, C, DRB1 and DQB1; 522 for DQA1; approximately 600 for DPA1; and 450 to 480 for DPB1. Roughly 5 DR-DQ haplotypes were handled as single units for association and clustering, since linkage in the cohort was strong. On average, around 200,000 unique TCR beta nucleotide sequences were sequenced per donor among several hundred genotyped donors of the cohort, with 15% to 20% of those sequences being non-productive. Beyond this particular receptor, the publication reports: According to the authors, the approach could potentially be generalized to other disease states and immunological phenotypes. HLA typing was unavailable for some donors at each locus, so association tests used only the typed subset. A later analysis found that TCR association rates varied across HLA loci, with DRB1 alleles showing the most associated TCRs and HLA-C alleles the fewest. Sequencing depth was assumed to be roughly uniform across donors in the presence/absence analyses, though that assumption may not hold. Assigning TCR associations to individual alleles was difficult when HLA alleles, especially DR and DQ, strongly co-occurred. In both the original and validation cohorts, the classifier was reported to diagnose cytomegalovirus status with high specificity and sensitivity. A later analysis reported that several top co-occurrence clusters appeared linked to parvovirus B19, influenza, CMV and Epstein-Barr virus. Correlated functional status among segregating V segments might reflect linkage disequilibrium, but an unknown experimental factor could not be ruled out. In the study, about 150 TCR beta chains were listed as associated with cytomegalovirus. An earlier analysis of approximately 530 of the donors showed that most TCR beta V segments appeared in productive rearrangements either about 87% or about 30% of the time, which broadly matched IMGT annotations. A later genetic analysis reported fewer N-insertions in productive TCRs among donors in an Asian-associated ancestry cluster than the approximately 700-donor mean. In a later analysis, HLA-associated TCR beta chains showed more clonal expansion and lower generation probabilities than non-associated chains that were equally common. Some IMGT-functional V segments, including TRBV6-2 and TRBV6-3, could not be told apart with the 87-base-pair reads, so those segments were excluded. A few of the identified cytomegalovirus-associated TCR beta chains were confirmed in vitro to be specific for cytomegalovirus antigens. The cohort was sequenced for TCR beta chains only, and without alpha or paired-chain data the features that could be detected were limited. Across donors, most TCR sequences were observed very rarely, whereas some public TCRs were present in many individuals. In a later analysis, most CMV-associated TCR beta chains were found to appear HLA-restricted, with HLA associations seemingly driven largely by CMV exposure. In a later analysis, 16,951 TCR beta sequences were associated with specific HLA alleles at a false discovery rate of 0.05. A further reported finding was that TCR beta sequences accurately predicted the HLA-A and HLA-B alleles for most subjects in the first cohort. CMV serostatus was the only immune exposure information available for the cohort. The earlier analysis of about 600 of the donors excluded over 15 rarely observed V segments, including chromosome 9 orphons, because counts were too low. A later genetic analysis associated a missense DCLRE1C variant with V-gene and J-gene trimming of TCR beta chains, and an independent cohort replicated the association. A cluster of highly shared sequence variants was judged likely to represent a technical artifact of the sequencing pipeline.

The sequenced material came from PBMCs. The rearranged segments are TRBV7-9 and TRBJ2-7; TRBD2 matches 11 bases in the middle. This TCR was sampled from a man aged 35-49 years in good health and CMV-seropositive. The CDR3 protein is CASSLAGGTYEQYF. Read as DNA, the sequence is TGTGCCAGCAGCCTAGCGGGAGGAACCTACGAGCAGTACTTC.